The present T cell receptor beta chain was sequenced within a study of blood T cell repertoires in COVID-19. The CDR3 is 15 amino acids. Germline assignment: CDR1 SGHNT and CDR2 YENEEA. Trimming took off 2 bases at V and 7 bases at J, with 14 bases between the two ends. The table came from immunoSEQ multiplex PCR; TCRdb's copy has only in-frame clones and leaves some out. Among around 190,000 clones, more than 75% were seen once, and the ten largest hold roughly 4.7%. Source material: peripheral blood. The receptor comes from a human donor in a cohort sampled during active COVID-19. This chain links TRBV11-3 with TRBJ1-4; no clear D gene. Written as DNA, the CDR3 is TGTGCCAGCAGCTTAATCTCCCCGGGAAGTGAAAAACTGTTTTTT. The encoded protein is CASSLISPGSEKLFF. Looking up the rest from reference TRBV11-3 and TRBJ1-4 gives the full variable domain: EAGVVQSPRYKIIEKKQPVAFWCNPISGHNTLYWYLQNLGQGPELLIRYENEEAVDDSQLPKDRFSAERLKGVDSTLKIQPAELGDSAVYLCASSLISPGSEKLFFGSGTQLSVL.